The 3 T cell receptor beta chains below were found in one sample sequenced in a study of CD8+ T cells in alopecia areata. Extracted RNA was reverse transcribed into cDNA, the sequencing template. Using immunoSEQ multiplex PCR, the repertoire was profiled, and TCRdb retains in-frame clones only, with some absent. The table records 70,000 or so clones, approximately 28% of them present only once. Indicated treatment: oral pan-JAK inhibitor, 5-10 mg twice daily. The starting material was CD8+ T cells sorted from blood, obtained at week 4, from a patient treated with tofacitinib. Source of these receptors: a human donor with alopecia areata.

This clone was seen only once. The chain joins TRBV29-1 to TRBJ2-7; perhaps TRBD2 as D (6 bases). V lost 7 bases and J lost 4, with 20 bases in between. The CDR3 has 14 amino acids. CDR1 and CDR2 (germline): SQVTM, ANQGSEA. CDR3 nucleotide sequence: TGCAGCGCTCTTCTGTCGGCTAGCGATTACGAGCAGTACTTC. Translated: CSALLSASDYEQYF.

The chain's CDR3 is CASSSRVGNQPQHF. The CDR3 DNA sequence: TGTGCCAGCAGTTCGAGGGTGGGCAATCAGCCCCAGCATTTT. This chain connects TRBV28 to TRBJ1-5; no firm D call. The CDR3 is 14 amino acids. The V gene's germline CDR1 is MDHEN and CDR2 SYDVKM. V was cut by 4 bases and J by 2 bases, with 9 bases left in between.

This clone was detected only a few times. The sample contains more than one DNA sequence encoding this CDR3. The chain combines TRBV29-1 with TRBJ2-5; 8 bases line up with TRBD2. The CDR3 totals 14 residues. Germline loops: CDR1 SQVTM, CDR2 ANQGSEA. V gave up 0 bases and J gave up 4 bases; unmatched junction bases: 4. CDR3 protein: CSVEDGRAGETQYF. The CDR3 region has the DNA TGCAGCGTTGAAGACGGGAGGGCCGGAGAGACCCAGTACTTC.